The rows below give T cell receptor beta chains drawn from one sample of a study of shared clonotypes between healthy human individuals. Measured with immunoSEQ multiplex PCR; TCRdb has only the in-frame clones, and not every one. Here the sample spans over a million clones, about three quarters being singletons. The specimen was memory CD4+ T cells sorted from blood. These receptors all come from a man aged 18 to 30 in good health. CDR3s include the opening cysteine and the closing phenylalanine or tryptophan. Each record gives: V gene, clone size, D gene, J gene, CDR3 protein, CDR3 DNA. D genes are given only for firm matches. Rows may omit the clone size; those that give it use once, few, many or a size class.

TRBV9	.	.	TRBJ1-3	CASSPDFFSGNTIYF	TGTGCCAGCAGCCCGGACTTCTTCTCTGGAAACACCATATATTTT
TRBV15	few	TRBD1	TRBJ1-2	CATSILQGGGYTF	TGTGCCACCAGCATTTTACAGGGGGGTGGCTACACCTTC
TRBV5-1	.	TRBD1	TRBJ1-3	CASSSGQASGNTIYF	TGCGCCAGCAGCTCGGGACAGGCCTCTGGAAACACCATATATTTT
TRBV5-6	.	TRBD1	TRBJ2-3	CASSLTGGITDTQYF	TGTGCCAGCAGCCTGACAGGGGGCATCACAGATACGCAGTATTTT
TRBV5-6	once	TRBD2	TRBJ2-7	CASSSGSGAYEQYF	TGTGCCAGCAGCTCGGGGAGCGGGGCCTACGAGCAGTACTTC
TRBV4-2	.	.	TRBJ1-3	CASSQVTGSGNTIYF	TGTGCCAGCAGCCAAGTTACGGGATCTGGAAACACCATATATTTT
TRBV5-4	.	.	TRBJ1-2	CASSFSGPGLVYGYTF	TGTGCCAGCAGCTTTTCCGGGCCGGGCCTCGTCTATGGCTACACCTTC
TRBV29-1	.	.	TRBJ1-5	CSVDGGGSNQPQHF	TGCAGCGTTGATGGAGGGGGTAGCAATCAGCCCCAGCATTTT
TRBV27	.	.	TRBJ2-1	CASSWGGPGQGLTTYNEQFF	TGTGCCAGCAGCTGGGGGGGCCCGGGCCAGGGGCTTACTACCTACAATGAGCAGTTCTTC
TRBV11-2	.	.	TRBJ1-2	CASSLDGKGNGYTF	TGTGCCAGCAGCTTAGATGGAAAAGGGAATGGCTACACCTTC
TRBV5-1	.	.	TRBJ2-7	CASSLVQVPSFPHF	TGCGCCAGCAGCTTGGTTCAGGTTCCCTCGTTTCCCCACTTC
TRBV5-1	.	.	TRBJ2-3	CASSLEGGAADTQYF	TGCGCCAGCAGCTTGGAAGGCGGGGCGGCGGATACGCAGTATTTT
TRBV6-6	few	TRBD1	TRBJ1-5	CASSQGVGQPQHF	TGTGCCAGCAGCCAGGGGGTAGGTCAGCCCCAGCATTTT
TRBV2	.	.	TRBJ2-2	CASMMGLRNTGELFF	TGTGCCAGCATGATGGGACTCCGAAATACCGGGGAGCTGTTTTTT
TRBV28	many	TRBD1	TRBJ1-3	CASSLSGTAKGTIYF	TGTGCCAGCAGTTTATCCGGGACAGCTAAAGGCACCATATATTTT
TRBV7-2	.	TRBD2	TRBJ2-7	CASSETSPDHEQYF	TGTGCCAGCAGCGAGACTAGCCCGGACCACGAGCAGTACTTC
TRBV9	.	.	TRBJ2-6	CASSVAVAGANVLTF	TGTGCCAGCAGCGTTGCGGTCGCTGGGGCCAACGTCCTGACTTTC